This T cell receptor beta chain was documented in a study of patients and donors after allogeneic stem cell transplantation. Trimming took 2 bases from V and 13 from J, leaving 11 bases between them. Per germline, CDR1 GTSNPN and CDR2 SVGIG (reference sequence). This CDR3 contains 10 residues. TCRdb processed the RT-PCR reads anew with MiXCR; each CDR3 protein has one entry. The sample records hundreds of thousands of distinct CDR3 sequences, roughly 14% being singletons. The rearrangement uses TRBV30 and TRBJ1-2; D unresolved. What was sequenced was blood, either unsorted or a sorted T cell fraction (not recorded which). This TCR came from a human donor who was either an allogeneic HSCT recipient or a stem cell or donor lymphocyte infusion donor (not recorded which). It is not recorded whose cells these are; they may come from a transplant donor. CDR3 bases: TGTGCCTGGAGTCTCCATCGGCCCACCTTC. Translation gives CAWSLHRPTF.